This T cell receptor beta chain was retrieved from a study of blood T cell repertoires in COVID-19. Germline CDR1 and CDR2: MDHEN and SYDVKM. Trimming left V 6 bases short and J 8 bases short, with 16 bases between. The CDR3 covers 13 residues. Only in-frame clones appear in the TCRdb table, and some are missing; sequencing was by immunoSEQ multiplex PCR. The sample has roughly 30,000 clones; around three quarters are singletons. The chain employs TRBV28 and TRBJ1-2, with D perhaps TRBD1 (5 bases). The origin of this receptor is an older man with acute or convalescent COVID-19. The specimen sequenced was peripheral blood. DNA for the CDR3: TGTGCCAGCAGACCCCAAGCCGACAGCGGCTACACCTTC. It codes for CASRPQADSGYTF.